These 32 T cell receptor beta chains were sequenced from one sample in a study of cytomegalovirus exposure and HLA in healthy donors. Method: immunoSEQ multiplex PCR; TCRdb's copy keeps in-frame clones and lacks some. The sample yields 130,000 or so clones, around nine tenths seen once. Sequencing was performed on PBMCs. These receptors were obtained from a woman under 30 in good health and CMV-seronegative.

The chain recombines TRBV4-2 with TRBJ2-1; 12 nucleotides align to TRBD2. Germline assignment: CDR1 LGHNA and CDR2 YNFKEQ. The CDR3 runs 14 residues. With V trimmed by 3 bases and J by 9 bases, 3 bases remained unmatched. CDR3 sequence reads: CASSQGGLAGEQFF. In DNA form, the CDR3 reads TGTGCCAGCAGCCAGGGGGGACTAGCGGGTGAGCAGTTCTTC.

This clone was seen just once. The V call is TRBV7-9, the J call TRBJ2-7, with 7 bases matching TRBD1. Germline CDR1 reads SEHNR; CDR2 reads FQNEAQ (reference sequence). The CDR3 consists of 15 residues. Losses at the gene ends were 4 bases for V and 1 base for J; bases not matched to a gene: 7. The CDR3 here is CASSSQPGQSYEQYF. CDR3 DNA sequence: TGTGCCAGCAGCTCACAACCGGGACAGTCCTACGAGCAGTACTTC.

The V and J genes are TRBV19 and TRBJ2-4, with a possible D match to TRBD1 (5 bases). CDR3 length: 15 amino acids. V was trimmed by 3 bases and J by 2 bases, leaving 11 bases between them. Germline V gives CDR1 LNHDA, CDR2 SQIVND (reference sequence). The CDR3 is CASSMGQGSKNIQYF. CDR3 coding DNA: TGTGCCAGTAGTATGGGTCAGGGCTCCAAAAACATTCAGTACTTC.

The chain joins TRBV10-1 to TRBJ2-2; 8 positions agree with TRBD1. Germline V lookup: CDR1 WNHNN, CDR2 SYGVQD (reference sequence). V lost 2 bases, J lost 1 base, and 0 bases stayed unmatched. This CDR3 has 15 amino acids. CDR3 nucleotide sequence: TGCGCCAGCAGTGAGGGACAGGGGAACACCGGGGAGCTGTTTTTT. It yields the protein CASSEGQGNTGELFF.

This clone showed up just once. J is TRBJ2-2 and V is TRBV15, with 7 nucleotides matching TRBD1. This CDR3 region has 15 residues. Trimming took 8 bases from V and 7 from J; bases not matched to a gene: 13. CDR1 LNHNV and CDR2 YYDKDF come from the germline V gene (reference sequence). CDR3 in DNA: TGTGCCACCCGTGATGCGAGACAGGGCAACGGGGAGCTGTTTTTT. The encoded protein is CATRDARQGNGELFF.

The CDR3 reads CASRVRRGGNYGYTF. Here the CDR3 DNA reads TGTGCCAGCAGAGTACGACGCGGGGGTAACTATGGCTACACCTTC. This sequence joins TRBV6-1 and TRBJ1-2; possibly TRBD1 for D (5 bases). V gave up 6 bases and J gave up 1 base, with 15 bases separating them. CDR1 is MNHNS, CDR2 SASEGT, per germline. This CDR3 is built from 15 residues.

This clone was detected only once. V is TRBV30 and J is TRBJ1-2; a weak D match, TRBD1 (5 bases). The germline V and J ends were trimmed by 4 bases and 4 bases, with 16 bases remaining between them. The CDR3 totals 14 residues. Germline V gene sequence: CDR1 GTSNPN, CDR2 SVGIG (reference sequence). CDR3 sequence: CAWIGFGGVYGYTF. The CDR3 nucleotides are TGTGCCTGGATAGGGTTTGGGGGGGTCTATGGCTACACCTTC.

The genes are TRBV27 and TRBJ2-3, with TRBD2 matching over 14 bases. Germline CDR1 reads MNHEY; CDR2 reads SMNVEV (reference sequence). CDR3 length: 20 residues. V was clipped by 1 base and J by 3 bases; unmatched bases: 12. The CDR3 nucleotides read TGTGCCAGCAGTTTATTCCAAGGACTAGCGGGGGGCCTGGGAACAGATACGCAGTATTTT. It specifies CASSLFQGLAGGLGTDTQYF.

The genes are TRBV2 and TRBJ2-3, with 8 bases matching TRBD2. Germline V CDR1 and CDR2: SNHLY, FYNNEI. The CDR3 spans 14 residues. J gave up 1 base and V 7 bases, and 4 bases lay outside the gene matches. DNA for the CDR3: TGTGCCAGCATATTCGGGGGGGGCACAGATACGCAGTATTTT. Translated, it gives CASIFGGGTDTQYF.

This clone has more than one count but fewer than ten. The chain employs TRBV7-8 and TRBJ1-1; 10 bases agree with TRBD1. This CDR3 comprises 16 residues. Per germline, CDR1 SGHVS and CDR2 FQNEAQ. Losses at the gene ends were 6 bases for V and 0 bases for J; bases not matched to a gene: 7. The CDR3 region is CASRGQGTLMNTEAFF. The CDR3 nucleotides read TGTGCCAGCAGGGGACAGGGGACATTAATGAACACTGAAGCTTTCTTT.

This chain joins TRBV7-9 and TRBJ2-1; TRBD2 matches at 8 bases. Germline trimming cut 5 bases from V and 0 bases from J; bases unmatched to any gene: 3. The CDR3 runs 15 residues. Germline lookup yields CDR1 SEHNR and CDR2 FQNEAQ (reference sequence). CDR3 nucleotides: TGTGCCAGCAGCCTCAGCGGGAGCTCCTACAATGAGCAGTTCTTC. Protein sequence: CASSLSGSSYNEQFF.

The V gene is TRBV5-4, the J gene TRBJ2-3; 9 bases fit TRBD2. This CDR3 region has 18 residues. Germline CDR1 is SGHNT and CDR2 is YYREEE (reference sequence). With V trimmed by 4 bases and J by 7 bases, 19 bases remained unmatched. The CDR3 reads CASSTGTSRRGVAHTQYF. The CDR3, as DNA: TGTGCCAGCAGCACCGGGACTAGCAGGAGGGGGGTAGCGCATACGCAGTATTTT.

The rearrangement uses TRBV10-3 and TRBJ2-7; 14 nucleotides match TRBD2. Per germline, CDR1 ENHRY and CDR2 SYGVKD. V lost 2 bases to trimming and J lost 6 bases; unmatched junction nucleotides: 0. This CDR3 region has 14 residues. The CDR3 sequence: CAISEGLAGGEQYF. The CDR3 region has the DNA TGTGCCATCAGTGAGGGACTAGCGGGGGGCGAGCAGTACTTC.

The chain couples TRBV19 to TRBJ2-1; D is ambiguous. Trimming took 5 bases from V and 0 from J, leaving 11 bases between them. In germline, CDR1 is LNHDA, CDR2 SQIVND (reference sequence). CDR3 size: 15 residues. CDR3 protein: CASSLVSSSYNEQFF. DNA for the CDR3: TGTGCCAGTAGTCTTGTGAGTAGCTCCTACAATGAGCAGTTCTTC. Full variable domain (rest looked up from reference TRBV19 and TRBJ2-1): DGGITQSPKYLFRKEGQNVTLSCEQNLNHDAMYWYRQDPGQGLRLIYYSQIVNDFQKGDIAEGYSVSREKKESFPLTVTSAQKNPTAFYLCASSLVSSSYNEQFFGPGTRLTVL.

The rearrangement uses TRBV30 and TRBJ2-5, with a tentative D call TRBD1 (5 bases). Trimming cost V 0 bases and J 1 base, with 21 bases left between them. The CDR3 consists of 18 residues. CDR1 is GTSNPN and CDR2 is SVGIG in the germline V gene (reference sequence). In DNA, the CDR3 is TGTGCCTGGAGTGTACGGGCAGGGAATACGTGGCTCCAAGAGACCCAGTACTTC. Its translation is CAWSVRAGNTWLQETQYF.

This chain joins TRBV5-1 and TRBJ2-2; no clear D gene. CDR3 length: 18 amino acids. V shed 4 bases and J shed 3 bases, with 22 bases lying between them. CDR1 is SGHRS and CDR2 is YFSETQ in the germline V gene. CDR3 sequence (DNA): TGCGCCAGCAGCCTATGGGCACGTGGGCTCATGGACACCGGGGAGCTGTTTTTT. Residues: CASSLWARGLMDTGELFF.

J is TRBJ2-3 and V is TRBV7-8; 10 nucleotides align to TRBD2. The CDR3 runs 16 residues. The germline V gene encodes CDR1 SGHVS and CDR2 FQNEAQ. Trimming cost V 3 bases and J 3 bases; bases outside gene matches: 6. This chain's CDR3 is CASSFQSGRATDTQYF. The DNA for the CDR3 is TGTGCCAGCAGCTTTCAAAGCGGGAGGGCGACAGATACGCAGTATTTT.

V usage is TRBV4-2 and J usage is TRBJ2-5; 8 bases are a match to TRBD1. CDR1 is LGHNA, CDR2 YNFKEQ, per germline. The junction had 8 bases not matched to a gene; V was cut back by 0 bases and J by 5 bases. CDR3 length: 16 amino acids. CDR3 coding DNA: TGTGCCAGCAGCCAAGAAGGGAACAGGGGGATTGAGACCCAGTACTTC. Translated, it gives CASSQEGNRGIETQYF.

This chain links TRBV7-2 with TRBJ1-6; D not resolved. From germline, CDR1 is SGHTA and CDR2 FQGNSA. V was cut by 5 bases and J by 4 bases, with 9 bases left in between. This CDR3 region has 14 residues. The CDR3 reads CASSPRDYNSPLHF. In DNA, the CDR3 is TGTGCCAGCAGCCCCCGCGATTATAATTCACCCCTCCACTTT.

Worth noting for this clone: Additional DNA sequences in this sample encode the identical CDR3. The chain carries TRBV19 and TRBJ1-1; tentatively, D is TRBD1 (6 bases). The V gene's germline CDR1 is LNHDA and CDR2 SQIVND (reference sequence). The CDR3 loop spans 13 amino acids. Trimming removed 5 bases at V and 5 bases at J, with 12 bases between. The CDR3 DNA is TGTGCCAGTAGTGAACAGGGAGGGACTGAAGCTTTCTTT. Protein sequence: CASSEQGGTEAFF.

V and J are TRBV6-1 and TRBJ2-1, with D tentatively TRBD1 (6 bases). The CDR3 runs 15 residues. V gave up 1 base and J gave up 7 bases, with 14 bases separating them. Germline V gene lookup returns CDR1 MNHNS and CDR2 SASEGT. The CDR3: CASSEVGTMGNEQFF. DNA of the CDR3: TGTGCCAGCAGTGAAGTAGGGACAATGGGTAATGAGCAGTTCTTC.

This chain uses TRBV5-1 with TRBJ2-7; TRBD1 might be the D (5 bases). This CDR3 comprises 13 residues. V lost 0 bases to trimming and J lost 6 bases, with 10 bases between them. Per germline, CDR1 SGHRS and CDR2 YFSETQ. CDR3 amino acids: CASSLVGVGEQYF. The CDR3 DNA is TGCGCCAGCAGCTTGGTAGGGGTAGGCGAGCAGTACTTC. The entire variable domain, with the rest obtained from reference TRBV5-1 and TRBJ2-7, is as follows: KAGVTQTPRYLIKTRGQQVTLSCSPISGHRSVSWYQQTPGQGLQFLFEYFSETQRNKGNFPGRFSGRQFSNSRSEMNVSTLELGDSALYLCASSLVGVGEQYFGPGTRLTVT.

The gene calls are TRBV7-8 and TRBJ2-1; D is unclear. CDR1 is SGHVS and CDR2 is FQNEAQ in the germline V gene. This CDR3 is built from 13 residues. Trimming took off 10 bases at V and 4 bases at J, with 14 bases between the two ends. DNA of the CDR3: TGTGCCACCCCTTACGCTCAGTACAATGAGCAGTTCTTC. This translates into CATPYAQYNEQFF.

The chain has TRBV27 and TRBJ1-4; 8 positions match TRBD1. Germline CDR1 MNHEY, CDR2 SMNVEV (reference sequence). The CDR3 covers 14 residues. J gave up 4 bases and V 6 bases, and 4 bases lay outside the gene matches. CDR3 protein: CASSPGQDNEKLFF. DNA for the CDR3: TGTGCCAGCAGCCCGGGACAGGATAATGAAAAACTGTTTTTT. The full variable domain, its missing parts supplied by reference TRBV27 and TRBJ1-4, is EAQVTQNPRYLITVTGKKLTVTCSQNMNHEYMSWYRQDPGLGLRQIYYSMNVEVTDKGDVPEGYKVSRKEKRNFPLILESPSPNQTSLYFCASSPGQDNEKLFFGSGTQLSVL.

The rearrangement uses TRBV6-5 and TRBJ1-4; 8 bases agree with TRBD1. The CDR3 length is 14 residues. The germline CDR1 and CDR2 sequences are MNHEY and SVGAGI. J was trimmed by 5 bases and V by 6 bases; bases with no gene match: 5. CDR3 residues: CASRPGGGNEKLFF. The CDR3, as DNA: TGTGCCAGCAGGCCAGGGGGCGGCAATGAAAAACTGTTTTTT.

The chain combines TRBV4-3 with TRBJ2-3; 11 nucleotides line up with TRBD2. This CDR3 region has 18 residues. V lost 0 bases, J lost 3 bases, and 8 bases stayed unmatched. Germline lookup yields CDR1 LGHNA and CDR2 YSLEER. CDR3: CASSQDLAGGRRTDTQYF. The CDR3 coding sequence is TGCGCCAGCAGCCAAGACCTAGCGGGAGGCCGAAGGACAGATACGCAGTATTTT.

The chain joins TRBV4-1 to TRBJ2-3; 9 positions match TRBD2. CDR3 size: 15 residues. V shed 4 bases, J shed 2 bases, and the junction held 4 bases outside the gene matches. Per the germline V gene, CDR1 is MGHRA and CDR2 is YSYEKL. CDR3 amino acids: CASSRLAGTTDTQYF. As DNA, the CDR3 is TGCGCCAGCAGCCGCCTAGCGGGGACCACAGATACGCAGTATTTT.

The V call is TRBV6-5, the J call TRBJ1-2, with D uncertain. The CDR3 runs to 13 residues. Germline V gene lookup returns CDR1 MNHEY and CDR2 SVGAGI. V dropped 6 bases and J dropped 8 bases, with 16 bases sitting between them. The CDR3 DNA reads as TGTGCCAGCAGAGGGAGGAATTACCGCGGCTACACCTTC. Its translation is CASRGRNYRGYTF.

CDR3 coding DNA: TGTGCCAGCAGCCAAGAAGAAGGTAGCGGGGAGAAAAATGAGCAGTTCTTC. This gives the protein CASSQEEGSGEKNEQFF. The chain carries TRBV4-2 and TRBJ2-1, with TRBD2 matching over 8 bases. The V gene end was trimmed by 0 bases and the J gene end by 7 bases; junction bases not matched to a gene: 11. Germline V gives CDR1 LGHNA, CDR2 YNFKEQ. CDR3 length: 17 amino acids.

The V gene is TRBV19, the J gene TRBJ1-4; D gene ambiguous. CDR3 length: 14 residues. The V gene lost 3 bases and the J gene lost 3 bases, with 8 bases spanning the gap. Germline lookup yields CDR1 LNHDA and CDR2 SQIVND (reference sequence). CDR3 sequence reads: CASSMEGANEKLFF. CDR3 sequence (DNA): TGTGCCAGTAGTATGGAGGGAGCTAATGAAAAACTGTTTTTT.

The CDR3, as DNA: TGTGCCAGCAGCAGCGGAGGTAGCGGGGGAGAGACCCAGTACTTC. It translates to CASSSGGSGGETQYF. The V gene is TRBV5-4, the J gene TRBJ2-5; 9 bases match TRBD2. Germline CDR1 SGHNT, CDR2 YYREEE (reference sequence). With 4 bases clipped from V and 4 bases from J, the junction kept 8 bases outside the gene matches. CDR3 length: 15 residues.

V and J are TRBV11-2 and TRBJ2-7; TRBD1 matches at 10 bases. CDR1 and CDR2 (germline): SGHAT, FQNNGV. CDR3 length: 15 amino acids. Trimming cost V 5 bases and J 3 bases; bases outside gene matches: 7. The CDR3 sequence: CASSPGQGRGYEQYF. CDR3 nucleotides: TGTGCCAGCAGCCCGGGACAGGGGAGAGGCTACGAGCAGTACTTC.